The 32 T cell receptor beta chains listed next were all sequenced from one sample in a study of shared clonotypes between healthy human individuals. It was CD45RO-negative cells, positively selected for CCR7, that made up naive CD8 cells, with terminally differentiated effector memory CD45RA+ cells excluded. The data were produced by immunoSEQ multiplex PCR, yet TCRdb's version contains in-frame clones alone and is incomplete. The data contain about 2.1 million clones, 93% of them singletons. The sample consisted of naive CD8+ T cells from PBMCs. The receptors shown here come from a man aged 18 to 29 in good health. Some clones in this sample may be carry-over from other donors' samples.

This chain links TRBV4-1 with TRBJ1-4; TRBD1 matches at 7 bases. With V trimmed by 4 bases and J by 8 bases, 7 bases remained unmatched. The CDR3 sequence is 14 residues long. Germline CDR1 is MGHRA and CDR2 is YSYEKL. The CDR3 nucleotides read TGCGCCAGCAGCCCGCGACAGGGAGACGAAAAACTGTTTTTT. Encoded protein: CASSPRQGDEKLFF.

With regard to this clone: Within the sample, other DNA sequences also encode this same CDR3. The chain uses TRBV30 and TRBJ2-7, with unresolved D. V was trimmed by 1 base and J by 2 bases, leaving 9 bases between them. This CDR3 is 13 amino acids long. CDR1 and CDR2 (germline): GTSNPN, SVGIG (reference sequence). The DNA of the CDR3 is TGTGCCTGGAGTGCAGGCGGTGCCTACGAGCAGTACTTC. Its protein is CAWSAGGAYEQYF.

V gene TRBV9 combines with J gene TRBJ2-1; 12 bases map to TRBD2. From germline, CDR1 is SGDLS and CDR2 YYNGEE. After removal of 0 bases from V and 3 bases from J, the junction contained 7 bases not matched to a gene. The CDR3 runs to 18 residues. The CDR3: CASSVETSGRWDYNEQFF. Here the CDR3 DNA reads TGTGCCAGCAGCGTAGAAACTAGCGGGAGGTGGGACTACAATGAGCAGTTCTTC.

The V gene is TRBV4-1, the J gene TRBJ2-1; 11 bases align to TRBD2. The CDR3 covers 17 residues. Germline trimming cut 3 bases from V and 2 bases from J; bases unmatched to any gene: 6. In germline, CDR1 is MGHRA, CDR2 YSYEKL. The CDR3 protein is CASSQAGLAGTYNEQFF. CDR3 DNA: TGCGCCAGCAGCCAGGCTGGACTAGCGGGCACCTACAATGAGCAGTTCTTC.

CDR3: CASSRQRGDGDETQYF. CDR3 nucleotide sequence: TGTGCCAGCAGCCGCCAAAGGGGGGATGGGGATGAGACCCAGTACTTC. The chain is built from TRBV7-9 and TRBJ2-5, with D perhaps TRBD1 or TRBD2 (6 bases each). Germline CDR1 is SEHNR and CDR2 is FQNEAQ (reference sequence). The V gene lost 5 bases and the J gene lost 5 bases, with 21 bases spanning the gap. There are 16 residues in the CDR3.

The chain recombines TRBV25-1 with TRBJ2-1, with 9 bases identical to TRBD2. Germline CDR1 reads MGHDK; CDR2 reads SYGVNS. This CDR3 comprises 15 residues. J gave up 6 bases and V 7 bases, and 10 bases lay outside the gene matches. CDR3 residues: CASTGGRVRGNEQFF. CDR3 nucleotides: TGTGCCAGCACGGGCGGGAGGGTTCGGGGCAATGAGCAGTTCTTC.

The chain uses TRBV14 and TRBJ1-1; no reliable D call. V lost 5 bases and J 1 base, leaving 11 bases between the germline ends. This CDR3 region has 14 residues. Germline V gene sequence: CDR1 SGHDN, CDR2 FVKESK. The DNA for the CDR3 is TGTGCCAGCAGCGCCCGGGGAAGGAACACTGAAGCTTTCTTT. Encoded protein: CASSARGRNTEAFF.

This clone was seen just once. The V and J genes are TRBV5-6 and TRBJ1-2; TRBD1 matches at 7 bases. Germline trimming cut 4 bases from V and 8 bases from J; bases unmatched to any gene: 8. The CDR3 runs to 13 residues. The germline V gene encodes CDR1 SGHDT and CDR2 YYEEEE. The CDR3 is CASSRDSPRGYTF. The CDR3 nucleotides read TGTGCCAGCAGCCGGGACAGCCCCAGGGGCTACACCTTC. Drawing the rest from reference TRBV5-6 and TRBJ1-2, the complete variable domain is DAGVTQSPTHLIKTRGQQVTLRCSPKSGHDTVSWYQQALGQGPQFIFQYYEEEERQRGNFPDRFSGHQFPNYSSELNVNALLLGDSALYLCASSRDSPRGYTFGSGTRLTVV.

This clone occurred once. The chain is built from TRBV10-1 and TRBJ2-1; tentatively, D is TRBD2 (5 bases). V dropped 8 bases and J dropped 7 bases, with 12 bases sitting between them. Germline CDR1 WNHNN, CDR2 SYGVQD (reference sequence). This CDR3 comprises 12 residues. The CDR3, as DNA: TGCGCCAGCGGACCGGGCGGGAATGAGCAGTTCTTC. It is translated as CASGPGGNEQFF.

The chain combines TRBV25-1 with TRBJ2-5; no definite D call. V shed 1 base and J shed 5 bases, with 17 bases lying between them. The CDR3 sequence is 16 residues long. Germline V lookup: CDR1 MGHDK, CDR2 SYGVNS. This chain's CDR3 is CASSEFLIDASETQYF. The CDR3 nucleotides read TGTGCCAGCAGTGAATTTTTGATAGATGCGTCGGAGACCCAGTACTTC.

The rearrangement joins TRBV5-1 to TRBJ2-6, with D possibly matching TRBD1 (6 bases). Deletions cut 0 bases from V and 0 bases from J, with 10 bases between. The CDR3 spans 17 residues. CDR1 and CDR2 (germline): SGHRS, YFSETQ. As DNA, the CDR3 is TGCGCCAGCAGCTTGGGACAGGCCACCTCTGGGGCCAACGTCCTGACTTTC. Protein: CASSLGQATSGANVLTF. Supplemented by reference TRBV5-1 and TRBJ2-6, the full variable domain reads KAGVTQTPRYLIKTRGQQVTLSCSPISGHRSVSWYQQTPGQGLQFLFEYFSETQRNKGNFPGRFSGRQFSNSRSEMNVSTLELGDSALYLCASSLGQATSGANVLTFGAGSRLTVL.

The chain combines TRBV27 with TRBJ2-1; D remains ambiguous. V lost 5 bases to trimming and J lost 6 bases, with 11 bases between them. The CDR3 covers 13 residues. From germline, CDR1 is MNHEY and CDR2 SMNVEV (reference sequence). DNA for the CDR3: TGTGCCAGCAGTCTAGACTCATCCAATGAGCAGTTCTTC. This gives the protein CASSLDSSNEQFF.

This chain joins TRBV4-2 and TRBJ1-6; the D is unclear. CDR3 length: 13 residues. Germline values: CDR1 LGHNA, CDR2 YNFKEQ. The V gene lost 0 bases and the J gene lost 10 bases, with 7 bases spanning the gap. The CDR3 loop reads CASSQDWGSPLHF. The CDR3 nucleotides read TGTGCCAGCAGCCAAGATTGGGGATCACCCCTCCACTTT.

The chain couples TRBV27 to TRBJ2-6, with 10 bases aligning to TRBD2. The CDR3 loop spans 18 amino acids. Germline V gives CDR1 MNHEY, CDR2 SMNVEV (reference sequence). V lost 7 bases, J lost 0 bases, and 9 bases stayed unmatched. This CDR3 reads CASKVGTSAYSGANVLTF. As DNA, the CDR3 is TGTGCCAGCAAAGTCGGGACTAGCGCTTACTCTGGGGCCAACGTCCTGACTTTC.

The chain links TRBV5-1 to TRBJ2-3; TRBD1 matches 10 bases. CDR3 size: 16 residues. V trimming: 2 bases; J trimming: 5 bases; junction bases outside the gene matches: 8. Germline lookup yields CDR1 SGHRS and CDR2 YFSETQ. Written as DNA, the CDR3 is TGCGCCAGCAGCTTCGGGACAGGGGCGCGTGAAGATACGCAGTATTTT. Encoded protein: CASSFGTGAREDTQYF.

The chain carries TRBV27 and TRBJ2-5, with D possibly matching TRBD1 (6 bases). The CDR3 has 17 amino acids. V shed 2 bases and J shed 4 bases, with 20 bases lying between them. Per germline, CDR1 MNHEY and CDR2 SMNVEV (reference sequence). Here the CDR3 reads CASSLMDPGDLLETQYF. CDR3 sequence (DNA): TGTGCCAGCAGTTTAATGGATCCAGGGGACCTCCTAGAGACCCAGTACTTC.

Notes on this clone: The same CDR3 is also encoded by other DNA sequences in this sample. The rearrangement joins TRBV27 to TRBJ2-1, with 7 bases matching TRBD1. With 5 bases clipped from V and 6 bases from J, the junction kept 4 bases outside the gene matches. CDR1 MNHEY and CDR2 SMNVEV come from the germline V gene (reference sequence). The CDR3 spans 13 residues. CDR3 region: CASSPRTGNEQFF. CDR3 sequence (DNA): TGTGCCAGCAGTCCCCGGACAGGCAATGAGCAGTTCTTC.

Remarks on this clone: The same CDR3 can be traced to other DNA sequences in this sample. This chain joins TRBV9 and TRBJ1-5; TRBD1 might be the D (6 bases). The CDR3 runs 14 residues. Looked up from germline, CDR1 is SGDLS and CDR2 is YYNGEE. V was clipped by 5 bases and J by 2 bases, with 11 bases between them. CDR3 DNA sequence: TGTGCCAGCAGTGTACAGGGTGGCAATCAGCCCCAGCATTTT. It is translated as CASSVQGGNQPQHF.

The chain joins TRBV5-6 to TRBJ2-7; D tentatively fits TRBD1 or TRBD2 (5 bases each). The CDR3 is made up of 14 amino acids. Germline V gene data show CDR1 as SGHDT and CDR2 as YYEEEE. V was clipped by 4 bases and J by 0 bases, with 11 bases between them. CDR3 protein: CASSRGTGSYEQYF. The CDR3, as DNA: TGTGCCAGCAGCCGTGGGACGGGCTCCTACGAGCAGTACTTC.

The rearrangement uses TRBV28 and TRBJ1-5; 8 nucleotides align to TRBD1. V was clipped by 7 bases and J by 4 bases; unmatched bases: 6. The length of the CDR3 is 14 residues. The V gene's germline CDR1 is MDHEN and CDR2 SYDVKM. The CDR3 here is CASNLGQGNQPQHF. For the CDR3, the DNA is TGTGCCAGCAACCTCGGACAGGGAAATCAGCCCCAGCATTTT.

The V gene is TRBV11-1, the J gene TRBJ1-1; no clear D. In germline, CDR1 is SGHAT, CDR2 FQDESV (reference sequence). This CDR3 contains 13 residues. Trimming cost V 1 base and J 11 bases, with 14 bases left between them. The CDR3 region is CASSLVEAEEAFF. CDR3 DNA sequence: TGTGCCAGCAGCTTAGTAGAGGCCGAGGAGGCTTTCTTT.

This clone appeared once. The chain recombines TRBV27 with TRBJ2-3; tentatively, D is TRBD1 (6 bases). Trimming stripped 7 bases from V and 0 bases from J, with 14 bases between. The CDR3 totals 15 residues. Germline V gene lookup returns CDR1 MNHEY and CDR2 SMNVEV (reference sequence). CDR3 sequence (DNA): TGTGCCAGCACCGTCGGACAGCCTAGCACAGATACGCAGTATTTT. Translation: CASTVGQPSTDTQYF.

This clone was counted a single time. The chain links TRBV5-5 to TRBJ2-6, with D uncertain. The germline CDR1 and CDR2 sequences are SGHKS and YYEKEE (reference sequence). This CDR3 is built from 15 residues. Trimming cost V 1 base and J 0 bases, with 5 bases left between them. CDR3 amino acids: CASSLLPSGANVLTF. The CDR3 coding sequence is TGTGCCAGCAGCTTGTTACCCTCTGGGGCCAACGTCCTGACTTTC.

In its sample, this clone was seen once. The rearrangement joins TRBV6-5 to TRBJ2-1; 9 bases are shared with TRBD1. Germline V CDR1 and CDR2: MNHEY, SVGAGI. V trimming: 7 bases; J trimming: 4 bases; junction bases outside the gene matches: 8. The CDR3 loop spans 15 amino acids. The CDR3 loop reads CASNPGTGSYNEQFF. The DNA of the CDR3 is TGTGCCAGCAACCCCGGGACAGGGAGTTACAATGAGCAGTTCTTC.

The chain carries TRBV7-9 and TRBJ2-1; 7 nucleotides align to TRBD2. The CDR3 contains 16 residues. After removal of 2 bases from V and 3 bases from J, the junction contained 7 bases not matched to a gene. CDR1 SEHNR and CDR2 FQNEAQ come from the germline V gene (reference sequence). In nucleotides, the CDR3 is TGTGCCAGCAGCTTAATGTTCGGGGGGATCTACAATGAGCAGTTCTTC. Translated, it gives CASSLMFGGIYNEQFF.

The rearrangement uses TRBV7-9 and TRBJ2-1, with D tentatively TRBD2 (5 bases). The ends were cut back, 3 bases at V and 1 base at J, with 10 bases in the middle. CDR3 length: 15 residues. The germline V gene encodes CDR1 SEHNR and CDR2 FQNEAQ (reference sequence). CDR3 in amino acids: CASSFSGVSYNEQFF. The DNA of the CDR3 is TGTGCCAGCAGCTTTTCCGGGGTGTCCTACAATGAGCAGTTCTTC. Drawing the rest from reference TRBV7-9 and TRBJ2-1, the complete variable domain is DTGVSQNPRHKITKRGQNVTFRCDPISEHNRLYWYRQTLGQGPEFLTYFQNEAQLEKSRLLSDRFSAERPKGSFSTLEIQRTEQGDSAMYLCASSFSGVSYNEQFFGPGTRLTVL.

The chain couples TRBV11-2 to TRBJ2-3; no definite D call. The germline CDR1 and CDR2 sequences are SGHAT and FQNNGV. V lost 4 bases to trimming and J lost 0 bases, with 8 bases between them. CDR3 length equals 14 residues. The CDR3 region has the DNA TGTGCCAGCAGCTCCCCCACTAGCACAGATACGCAGTATTTT. This translates into CASSSPTSTDTQYF.

This chain links TRBV4-3 with TRBJ1-2; tentatively, D is TRBD1 (6 bases). Germline-derived CDR1 and CDR2 are LGHNA and YSLEER. CDR3 size: 15 residues. V lost 4 bases and J 4 bases, leaving 16 bases between the germline ends. The CDR3 loop reads CASSPGTRETYGYTF. In nucleotides, the CDR3 is TGCGCCAGCAGCCCGGGGACAAGAGAAACCTATGGCTACACCTTC.

V and J are TRBV28 and TRBJ1-5; D is possibly TRBD1 (6 bases). CDR1 is MDHEN and CDR2 is SYDVKM in the germline V gene. The V end lost 6 bases, the J end lost 8 bases, and 14 bases lay between the germline ends. This CDR3 region has 13 residues. CDR3 residues: CASSPAQGKPQHF. CDR3 bases: TGTGCCAGCAGCCCAGCACAGGGTAAGCCCCAGCATTTT.

In the case of this clone: Additional DNA sequences in this sample encode the identical CDR3. V and J are TRBV28 and TRBJ2-3, with 11 bases identical to TRBD2. Germline CDR1 and CDR2: MDHEN and SYDVKM. The CDR3 loop spans 13 amino acids. V dropped 5 bases and J dropped 5; count of bases not matched to a gene: 0. The CDR3, as DNA: TGTGCCAGCAGTGGACTAGCGGGAGATACGCAGTATTTT. Translating gives CASSGLAGDTQYF. Full variable domain (rest looked up from reference TRBV28 and TRBJ2-3): DVKVTQSSRYLVKRTGEKVFLECVQDMDHENMFWYRQDPGLGLRLIYFSYDVKMKEKGDIPEGYSVSREKKERFSLILESASTNQTSMYLCASSGLAGDTQYFGPGTRLTVL.

The chain uses TRBV2 and TRBJ2-1; D is possibly TRBD2 (6 bases). This CDR3 region has 13 residues. Trimming stripped 3 bases from V and 10 bases from J, with 13 bases between. Germline V gene lookup returns CDR1 SNHLY and CDR2 FYNNEI. The CDR3, as DNA: TGTGCCAGCAGTGATAGACTAGTTGAGGAGCAGTTCTTC. Translating gives CASSDRLVEEQFF.

The chain has TRBV29-1 and TRBJ1-1; possible D gene TRBD1, 5 bases. Germline loops: CDR1 SQVTM, CDR2 ANQGSEA. The CDR3 is 12 residues long. V was cut by 1 base and J by 6 bases, with 9 bases left in between. CDR3: CSVEARDPEAFF. Here the CDR3 DNA reads TGCAGCGTTGAAGCCAGGGACCCTGAAGCTTTCTTT.